This T cell receptor beta chain appears in the sequencing data of a study of metastatic and nonmetastatic thyroid tumors. This CDR3 has 13 amino acids. CDR1 SQVTM and CDR2 ANQGSEA come from the germline V gene. Every patient underwent thyroid surgery untreated. With MiXCR, TCRdb reprocessed the PCR reads. The sample consists of almost 85,000 clones, 9.5% to 15% of them appearing once. This clone has only a few counts. Since a much larger clone is just one base distant, this may be a read error. The origin of this receptor is a female donor with papillary thyroid cancer or a benign thyroid nodule (not recorded which). Some clones in this sample may be carry-over from other donors' samples. The chain carries TRBV29-1 and TRBJ1-5; tentative D call: TRBD1 (5 bases). What was sequenced was tumor tissue. CDR3 sequence reads: CSVAGNSNQPQRF. Written as DNA, the CDR3 is TGCAGCGTTGCAGGGAATAGCAATCAGCCCCAGCGTTTT.